Listed below are T cell receptor beta chains from one sample, sequenced in a study of cytomegalovirus exposure and HLA in healthy donors. Here immunoSEQ multiplex PCR was the method, and the copy in TCRdb shows in-frame clones only, minus some. The repertoire holds fewer than 130,000 clones, about 74% seen once, with about 5.2% in the top ten. The specimen sequenced was PBMCs. These receptors were collected from a female donor in good health and CMV-seropositive. Each CDR3 is given with its conserved first and last residue. D genes are given only for firm matches. The size field is filled for only some rows; it gives once, few, many or a size class.

v_gene	j_gene	d_gene	abundance	CDR3aa	CDR3nt
TRBV27	TRBJ1-2	NA	once	CASTSRTEFGYTF	TGTGCCAGCACCTCCCGGACAGAATTTGGCTACACCTTC
TRBV6-1	TRBJ2-1	NA	NA	CASESRGAYNEQFF	TGTGCCAGTGAGTCCAGGGGGGCTTACAATGAGCAGTTCTTC
TRBV29-1	TRBJ2-2	NA	NA	CSVERVANTGELFF	TGCAGCGTTGAGAGGGTAGCGAACACCGGGGAGCTGTTTTTT
TRBV28	TRBJ1-1	NA	NA	CASTPGGRGRLNTEAFF	TGTGCCAGCACCCCCGGGGGGAGGGGACGTTTGAACACTGAAGCTTTCTTT
TRBV9	TRBJ2-7	TRBD1	NA	CASSEGTDIYEQYF	TGTGCCAGCAGCGAAGGGACAGATATCTACGAGCAGTACTTC
TRBV7-9	TRBJ2-1	TRBD1	few	CASSRQGHRRHNEQFF	TGTGCCAGCAGCCGACAGGGACATCGGCGGCACAATGAGCAGTTCTTC
TRBV27	TRBJ2-3	TRBD2	NA	CASSPQSGLAGHPREQYF	TGTGCCAGCAGTCCTCAATCAGGACTAGCGGGCCACCCCCGGGAGCAGTATTTT
TRBV30	TRBJ2-7	NA	few	CAWSPGDEQYF	TGTGCCTGGAGCCCAGGGGACGAGCAGTACTTC
TRBV4-1	TRBJ1-2	NA	NA	CASSQEWRVRGYTF	TGCGCCAGCAGCCAAGAATGGAGAGTCCGTGGCTACACCTTC
TRBV5-1	TRBJ1-6	NA	NA	CASSLLGRDDSPLHF	TGCGCCAGCAGCTTGCTGGGCAGGGATGATTCACCCCTCCACTTT
TRBV10-1	TRBJ2-1	TRBD2	NA	CASSRTSGIGNEQFF	TGCGCCAGCAGTCGGACTAGCGGGATTGGAAATGAGCAGTTCTTC
TRBV4-2	TRBJ1-6	NA	NA	CASSQQDSSYNSPLHF	TGTGCCAGCAGCCAACAGGATAGCTCCTATAATTCACCCCTCCACTTT
TRBV14	TRBJ2-5	NA	few	CASSQDSTEETQYF	TGTGCCAGCAGCCAAGATTCTACAGAAGAGACCCAGTACTTC
TRBV5-1	TRBJ1-4	NA	NA	CASSLTGGENEKLFF	TGCGCCAGCAGCTTGACTGGCGGAGAAAATGAAAAACTGTTTTTT
TRBV27	TRBJ1-1	NA	NA	CASSPWAGLNTEAFF	TGTGCCAGCAGTCCATGGGCAGGGCTGAACACTGAAGCTTTCTTT
TRBV15	TRBJ1-1	NA	NA	CATSSLQMNTEAFF	TGTGCCACCAGCAGCCTACAGATGAACACTGAAGCTTTCTTT
TRBV6-5	TRBJ2-7	NA	few	CASSYYPRKRAHEQYF	TGTGCCAGCAGTTACTACCCCCGGAAGAGGGCCCACGAGCAGTACTTC
TRBV6-5	TRBJ1-1	TRBD1	NA	CASITTGVTEAFF	TGTGCCAGCATCACAACAGGGGTCACTGAAGCTTTCTTT
TRBV10-3	TRBJ2-7	TRBD1	NA	CAIKPGQGIYEQYF	TGTGCCATTAAACCGGGACAGGGGATCTACGAGCAGTACTTC
TRBV6-5	TRBJ1-6	NA	NA	CASSRNMKTDSPLHF	TGTGCCAGCAGCCGCAACATGAAGACAGATTCACCCCTCCACTTT
TRBV5-6	TRBJ2-1	TRBD1	NA	CASSLALAGTGVNEQFF	TGTGCCAGCAGCTTGGCCTTGGCCGGGACAGGGGTGAATGAGCAGTTCTTC
TRBV4-3	TRBJ1-3	NA	few	CASSQGGGYSGNTIYF	TGCGCCAGCAGCCAAGGAGGGGGTTACTCTGGAAACACCATATATTTT
TRBV13	TRBJ2-7	TRBD1	NA	CASSRGQATYEQYF	TGTGCCAGCAGCCGGGGACAGGCCACCTACGAGCAGTACTTC
TRBV28	TRBJ1-2	NA	NA	CASSSSYGYTF	TGTGCCAGCAGCTCTAGCTATGGCTACACCTTC
TRBV6-1	TRBJ1-5	NA	NA	CASSGTLANQPQHF	TGTGCCAGCAGTGGGACCCTAGCAAATCAGCCCCAGCATTTT
TRBV4-1	TRBJ2-2	NA	NA	CASSQVGLAANTGELFF	TGCGCCAGCAGCCAAGTTGGTTTAGCGGCGAACACCGGGGAGCTGTTTTTT
TRBV9	TRBJ2-7	TRBD1	NA	CASSVGDRLFGEQYF	TGTGCCAGCAGCGTGGGGGACAGGCTCTTTGGGGAGCAGTACTTC
TRBV6-5	TRBJ1-1	NA	NA	CASSRWLNTEAFF	TGTGCCAGCTCCCGTTGGCTTAACACTGAAGCTTTCTTT
TRBV5-1	TRBJ1-1	NA	once	CASSYGTANTEAFF	TGCGCCAGCAGTTATGGCACAGCGAACACTGAAGCTTTCTTT
TRBV2	TRBJ2-1	NA	NA	CASSGAYNEQFF	TGTGCCAGTAGCGGAGCCTACAATGAGCAGTTCTTC
TRBV4-1	TRBJ2-1	TRBD2	NA	CASSQGGLAGPNSYNEQFF	TGCGCCAGCAGCCAAGGAGGACTAGCGGGTCCTAACTCCTACAATGAGCAGTTCTTC
TRBV7-9	TRBJ1-1	TRBD1	once	CASSSPGGGMNTEAFF	TGTGCCAGCAGTTCGCCAGGGGGCGGGATGAACACTGAAGCTTTCTTT
TRBV5-1	TRBJ1-1	TRBD1	NA	CASSLATGVNTEAFF	TGCGCCAGCAGCTTGGCGACAGGGGTGAACACTGAAGCTTTCTTT
TRBV18	TRBJ1-1	NA	once	CASSPVPELNTEAFF	TGTGCCAGCTCACCAGTTCCAGAATTGAACACTGAAGCTTTCTTT
TRBV7-2	TRBJ1-1	NA	NA	CASSLQGGFEAFF	TGTGCCAGCAGTCTCCAAGGGGGTTTTGAAGCTTTCTTT
TRBV6-6	TRBJ1-1	NA	NA	CASSYVGLNTEAFF	TGTGCCAGCAGTTACGTGGGGCTGAACACTGAAGCTTTCTTT
TRBV4-3	TRBJ2-3	TRBD2	NA	CASSLKLIAGGADTQYF	TGCGCCAGCAGCCTCAAACTGATTGCGGGGGGGGCAGATACGCAGTATTTT
TRBV18	TRBJ1-1	NA	NA	CASSLTRTEAFF	TGTGCCAGCTCACTCACGCGGACTGAAGCTTTCTTT
TRBV9	TRBJ2-7	TRBD1	NA	CASSVGGTGLNEQYF	TGTGCCAGCAGCGTAGGTGGGACAGGGTTAAACGAGCAGTACTTC
TRBV19	TRBJ2-7	NA	once	CASSSTRAHEQYF	TGTGCCAGTAGTTCGACGCGGGCCCACGAGCAGTACTTC
TRBV12-5	TRBJ2-7	NA	NA	CASGLHIYEQYF	TGTGCTAGTGGTTTGCACATCTACGAGCAGTACTTC
TRBV12-5	TRBJ2-3	TRBD2	NA	CASGLAAGGVTDTQYF	TGTGCTAGTGGTCTTGCAGCGGGAGGGGTGACAGATACGCAGTATTTT
TRBV4-1	TRBJ2-7	NA	NA	CASSQGVMGAGSYEQYF	TGCGCCAGCAGCCAAGGGGTTATGGGGGCGGGCTCCTACGAGCAGTACTTC
TRBV2	TRBJ2-7	NA	NA	CASSDWYYEQYF	TGTGCCAGCTCGGACTGGTACTACGAGCAGTACTTC
TRBV10-3	TRBJ1-2	TRBD1	once	CAISESSWDRATNYGYTF	TGTGCCATCAGTGAGTCATCTTGGGACAGGGCTACCAACTATGGCTACACCTTC
TRBV5-8	TRBJ1-5	TRBD1	NA	CASSPEQGRNQPQHF	TGTGCCAGCAGCCCGGAACAGGGGCGAAATCAGCCCCAGCATTTT